The sequence of this TCR beta chain was determined in a study of T cell repertoires in cytomegalovirus infection. This clonotype appeared a few times. Its antigen is undetermined. CDR3 length: 17 amino acids. V lost 6 bases to trimming and J lost 0 bases, with 18 bases between them. Germline V gives CDR1 SNHLY, CDR2 FYNNEI. One entry per CDR3 protein results from TCRdb running MiXCR on the reads. The table lists approximately 65,000 distinct CDR3 sequences, over 20% of them singletons, with 60% to 75% in the top ten. This receptor was identified in a human donor in good health (CMV status not recorded). Some clones in this sample may be carry-over from other donors' samples. The chain recombines TRBV2 with TRBJ1-3; D is possibly TRBD1 (5 bases). The material was CD8+ T cells from cultured PBMCs, obtained from culture after CMV antigen stimulation. CDR3 region: CASSGLVGQFSGNTIYF. The CDR3 DNA sequence: TGTGCCAGCAGCGGCCTCGTGGGGCAGTTCTCTGGAAACACCATATATTTT.